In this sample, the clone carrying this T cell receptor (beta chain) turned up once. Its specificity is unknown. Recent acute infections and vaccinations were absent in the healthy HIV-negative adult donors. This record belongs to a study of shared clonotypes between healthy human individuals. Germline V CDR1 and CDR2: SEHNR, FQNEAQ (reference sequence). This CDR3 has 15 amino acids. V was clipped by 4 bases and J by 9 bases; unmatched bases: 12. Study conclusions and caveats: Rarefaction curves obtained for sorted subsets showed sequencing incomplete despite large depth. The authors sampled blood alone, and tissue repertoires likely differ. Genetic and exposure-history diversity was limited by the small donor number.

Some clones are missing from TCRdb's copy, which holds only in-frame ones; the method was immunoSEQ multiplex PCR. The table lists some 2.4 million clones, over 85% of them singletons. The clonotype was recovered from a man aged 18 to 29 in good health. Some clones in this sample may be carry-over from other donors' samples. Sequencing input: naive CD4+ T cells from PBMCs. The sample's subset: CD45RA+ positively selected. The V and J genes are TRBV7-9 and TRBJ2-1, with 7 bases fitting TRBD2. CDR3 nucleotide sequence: TGTGCCAGCAGCTCCGGACTAGTCGGGGTGTTTGAGCAGTTCTTC. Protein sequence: CASSSGLVGVFEQFF.